The T cell receptor (beta chain) under discussion was sequenced for a study of T cells in Graves' hyperthyroidism and ophthalmopathy. TCR beta CDR3 regions were amplified from RNA. First-round RT-PCR with HTBI primers amplified the TCR CDR3 region. TCRdb recomputed calls from the multiplex PCR reads with MiXCR, one row per CDR3 protein. The sample consists of 700,000 or so distinct CDR3 sequences, more than 12% of them appearing once. Ten or more counts support this clonotype. Its antigen remains unknown. Study-level results: Ophthalmopathy cases were set apart from stable hyperthyroidism by a 13 V-J model. Blood samples included most of the expanded thyroid clonotypes exceeding 0.001.

Clinical symptoms, serum thyroxine, TRAb, thyroid ultrasound and orbital computed tomography established diagnosis. Cells are PBMCs isolated from roughly 9.3 ml of fresh blood. This CDR3 is 12 amino acids long. V lost 3 bases and J 6 bases, leaving 12 bases between the germline ends. Germline CDR1 and CDR2: DFQATT and SNEGSKA (reference sequence). The source is a woman aged 50 to 60 with Graves' ophthalmopathy. The chain carries TRBV20-1 and TRBJ2-7; possible D gene TRBD1, 6 bases. The source material was blood. This CDR3 reads CSASRGKAEQYF. The CDR3 DNA reads as TGCAGTGCTAGCAGGGGTAAGGCCGAGCAGTACTTC.